This entry describes one T cell receptor (beta chain). Cohort placement rested on clinical history that participants reported themselves. Among Cohort 3 donors, those recovered had two negative PCRs, clearance, or symptom resolution. This sample was taken from a study of blood T cell repertoires in COVID-19. On the study more broadly: T cells, B-cell-depleted T cells, or PBMCs provided the cDNA or gDNA that served as material.

Measured with immunoSEQ multiplex PCR; TCRdb has only the in-frame clones, and not every one. In the table there are some 300,000 clones, approximately 86% of which are singletons. This TCR was sampled from a woman between 25 and 40 years old who had recovered from COVID-19. The sample taken for sequencing was PBMCs or T cells enriched from blood (not recorded which).

CDR3 region: CASEDRTVSEQYF. The DNA for the CDR3 is TGTGCCAGCGAGGACAGGACCGTGAGCGAGCAGTACTTC. The chain uses TRBV27 and TRBJ2-7; 7 bases are a match to TRBD1. After removal of 8 bases from V and 6 bases from J, the junction contained 10 bases not matched to a gene. The CDR3 has 13 residues. Germline V gives CDR1 MNHEY, CDR2 SMNVEV (reference sequence).